Listed here are 17 T cell receptor beta chains from one sample, sequenced in a study of blood T cell repertoires in COVID-19. TCRdb's table, derived via immunoSEQ multiplex PCR, lists solely in-frame clones and lacks some. The table includes under 60,000 clones, approximately 82% detected once. Source material: peripheral blood. Every receptor here comes from a man between 60 and 70 years old with acute or convalescent COVID-19.

This CDR3 is CASSPESWDEQFF. CDR3 coding DNA: TGTGCCAGCTCACCGGAGTCCTGGGATGAGCAGTTCTTC. V is TRBV18 and J is TRBJ2-1; D not certain. V was pared by 3 bases and J by 8 bases, with 11 bases between. Per germline, CDR1 KGHSH and CDR2 LQKENI. This CDR3 is 13 amino acids long. The full variable domain, with the rest looked up from reference TRBV18 and TRBJ2-1, is NAGVMQNPRHLVRRRGQEARLRCSPMKGHSHVYWYRQLPEEGLKFMVYLQKENIIDESGMPKERFSAEFPKEGPSILRIQQVVRGDSAAYFCASSPESWDEQFFGPGTRLTVL.

The J gene is TRBJ2-1, the V gene TRBV19; 9 bases line up with TRBD1. V gave up 7 bases and J gave up 7 bases; unmatched junction bases: 20. In germline, CDR1 is LNHDA, CDR2 SQIVND (reference sequence). The CDR3 runs 18 residues. The CDR3 here is CASTKPRTGQGIGNEQFF. Here the CDR3 DNA reads TGTGCCAGTACCAAACCCCGGACGGGACAGGGAATTGGGAATGAGCAGTTCTTC. Using reference TRBV19 and TRBJ2-1 for the parts outside the CDR3, the full variable domain is DGGITQSPKYLFRKEGQNVTLSCEQNLNHDAMYWYRQDPGQGLRLIYYSQIVNDFQKGDIAEGYSVSREKKESFPLTVTSAQKNPTAFYLCASTKPRTGQGIGNEQFFGPGTRLTVL.

This rearrangement joins TRBV12-5 to TRBJ2-5, with D tentatively TRBD1 (6 bases). V lost 5 bases and J 2 bases, leaving 9 bases between the germline ends. Germline V gene sequence: CDR1 LGHNT, CDR2 FRNRAP. The CDR3 is 13 residues long. The DNA of the CDR3 is TGTGCTAGTGGTCTCGGACAGCAAGAGACCCAGTACTTC. It is translated as CASGLGQQETQYF. The full variable domain, in which reference TRBV12-5 and TRBJ2-5 provide the parts outside the CDR3, is DARVTQTPRHKVTEMGQEVTMRCQPILGHNTVFWYRQTMMQGLELLAYFRNRAPLDDSGMPKDRFSAEMPDATLATLKIQPSEPRDSAVYFCASGLGQQETQYFGPGTRLLVL.

Of note for this clone: This CDR3 is also generated by other DNA sequences in the sample. The J gene is TRBJ1-5, the V gene TRBV27, with D possibly matching TRBD1 (6 bases). This CDR3 is built from 14 residues. Germline CDR1 is MNHEY and CDR2 is SMNVEV (reference sequence). The V end was cut by 8 bases, the J end by 0 bases, with 11 bases between. Here the CDR3 reads CASSRGGSNQPQHF. In DNA, the CDR3 is TGTGCCAGCTCTCGAGGGGGTAGCAATCAGCCCCAGCATTTT.

The chain couples TRBV5-5 to TRBJ1-5; D ambiguous. The germline V gene encodes CDR1 SGHKS and CDR2 YYEKEE (reference sequence). The V end was cut by 0 bases, the J end by 4 bases, with 23 bases between. The CDR3 loop spans 19 amino acids. The CDR3, as DNA: TGTGCCAGCAGCTTGGCCGCTACGATCCTCATTACTTTAAATCAGCCCCAGCATTTT. It codes for CASSLAATILITLNQPQHF.

This clone was recorded a few times. The chain joins TRBV28 to TRBJ1-1; a possible D gene is TRBD1 (5 bases). Trimming shortened V by 6 bases and J by 4 bases, and 15 bases separated the two germline ends. This CDR3 spans 14 amino acids. Germline V gives CDR1 MDHEN, CDR2 SYDVKM. In nucleotides, the CDR3 is TGTGCCAGCAGCGAAGTCAGGGTAGGCACTGAAGCTTTCTTT. Its translation is CASSEVRVGTEAFF.

The rearrangement uses TRBV6-2 or TRBV6-3 and TRBJ1-1; 9 bases agree with TRBD1. CDR3 length equals 16 residues. After removal of 5 bases from V and 4 bases from J, the junction contained 11 bases not matched to a gene. Germline V gene lookup returns CDR1 MNHEY and CDR2 SVGEGT. CDR3 in DNA: TGTGCCAGCAGTCAACGATTACGGACAGGGGTCACTGAAGCTTTCTTT. Translation gives CASSQRLRTGVTEAFF.

The CDR3 nucleotides read TGTGCCAGCAGGCCGGGGGGGACCTCTGGAAACACCATATATTTT. Translation gives CASRPGGTSGNTIYF. The rearrangement links TRBV27 to TRBJ1-3, with D possibly being TRBD1 (5 bases). This CDR3 is built from 15 residues. V was cut by 6 bases and J by 0 bases, with 12 bases left in between. Germline CDR1 reads MNHEY; CDR2 reads SMNVEV (reference sequence).

V is TRBV2 and J is TRBJ1-2; TRBD1 agrees at 9 bases. Trimming cost V 10 bases and J 4 bases; bases outside gene matches: 4. CDR1 and CDR2 (germline): SNHLY, FYNNEI. This CDR3 spans 12 amino acids. CDR3 sequence (DNA): TGTGCCACTAGGGACAGGGCCTATGGCTACACCTTC. The encoded protein is CATRDRAYGYTF.

As concerns this clone: At one end, the junction sequence differs from germline, possibly due to a read error. J is TRBJ2-1 and V is TRBV7-7, with TRBD2 identical over 8 bases. The CDR3 covers 12 residues. Germline-derived CDR1 and CDR2 are SSHAT and FNYEAQ (reference sequence). In DNA, the CDR3 is TGTGCTAGCAGCCCGGGGGGGGGTGAGCAGTTCTTC. This translates into CASSPGGGEQFF.

The chain is built from TRBV5-5 and TRBJ2-1, with D perhaps matching TRBD1 (5 bases). Deletions cut 0 bases from V and 9 bases from J, with 16 bases between. The CDR3 is made up of 15 amino acids. Germline-derived CDR1 and CDR2 are SGHKS and YYEKEE (reference sequence). For the CDR3, the DNA is TGTGCCAGCAGCTTGGTAGGGTCAGGGATCGGTGAGCAGTTCTTC. It yields the protein CASSLVGSGIGEQFF.

V is TRBV19 and J is TRBJ2-2, with TRBD1 as a possible D gene (5 bases). CDR3 length equals 14 residues. Trimming removed 6 bases at V and 3 bases at J, with 11 bases between. Germline CDR1 is LNHDA and CDR2 is SQIVND (reference sequence). The DNA of the CDR3 is TGTGCCAGTAGACCCGACAGATACACCGGGGAGCTGTTTTTT. Amino acid sequence: CASRPDRYTGELFF.

This clone was observed a handful of times. V and J are TRBV7-2 and TRBJ2-1; 10 nucleotides align to TRBD2. The CDR3 covers 14 residues. J lost 7 bases, V lost 3 bases, and 3 bases had no gene match. Germline V gene data show CDR1 as SGHTA and CDR2 as FQGNSA. CDR3 in amino acids: CASSFRSGGNEQFF. The CDR3 DNA reads as TGTGCCAGCAGCTTCCGTAGCGGGGGGAATGAGCAGTTCTTC.

The V and J genes are TRBV19 and TRBJ2-3, with TRBD1 matching over 7 bases. With V trimmed by 11 bases and J by 3 bases, 8 bases remained unmatched. The CDR3 is 13 amino acids. Germline V lookup: CDR1 LNHDA, CDR2 SQIVND (reference sequence). The CDR3 here is CASRDRATDTQYF. The CDR3 DNA sequence: TGTGCCTCGCGTGACAGGGCAACAGATACGCAGTATTTT.

The CDR3 nucleotides read TGTGCCAGCAGCCAGCGGGGGCACACGGGAGAGCAGTTCTTC. Translation gives CASSQRGHTGEQFF. The rearrangement uses TRBV7-9 and TRBJ2-1; 8 nucleotides match TRBD2. The V and J ends lost 5 bases and 10 bases, in that order; junction bases with no gene match: 10. Per germline, CDR1 SEHNR and CDR2 FQNEAQ (reference sequence). The CDR3 length is 14 residues.

This clone was observed once. The gene calls are TRBV5-6 and TRBJ2-1; weak D call: TRBD2 (6 bases). CDR3 length: 15 amino acids. The V and J ends lost 10 bases and 0 bases respectively, with 17 bases between them. CDR1 is SGHDT and CDR2 is YYEEEE in the germline V gene. The DNA for the CDR3 is TGTGCCGGCACAGGAGGGGCCAGCTCCTACAATGAGCAGTTCTTC. Protein: CAGTGGASSYNEQFF.

V usage is TRBV5-1 and J usage is TRBJ2-7, with 8 bases matching TRBD1. The CDR3 extends over 15 amino acids. Trimming at V came to 5 bases and at J to 5 bases, leaving 12 bases not matched to a gene. Germline V CDR1 and CDR2: SGHRS, YFSETQ. The CDR3: CASRLNDRGVNEQYF. The CDR3 coding sequence is TGCGCCAGCAGACTGAACGACAGGGGTGTGAACGAGCAGTACTTC.